This is a list of T cell receptor beta chains from one sample in a study of T cell responses to AZD1222 COVID-19 vaccine. Generated by immunoSEQ multiplex PCR, the TCRdb table keeps only in-frame clones and is missing some. The table has roughly 160,000 clones, 75% to 90% seen once. The sequencing here drew on peripheral blood, taken on day 0 of AZD1222 vaccination. The receptors were gathered from an adult in good health. Both conserved end residues are part of each CDR3. Fields, in order: D gene, V gene, clone size, J gene, CDR3 DNA, CDR3 protein. The D gene is left open where the match is weak. A row's size may be missing; if present it is once, few, many or a size class.

d_call: -
v_call: TRBV5-1
clone_size: -
j_call: TRBJ1-2
cdr3_nt: TGCGCCAGCAGCTTGGCGGGGAACTATGGCTACACCTTC
cdr3_aa: CASSLAGNYGYTF

d_call: -
v_call: TRBV9
clone_size: few
j_call: TRBJ1-3
cdr3_nt: TGTGCCAGCAGCGTAGGGCAAGGGAGCTCTGGAAACACCATATATTTT
cdr3_aa: CASSVGQGSSGNTIYF

d_call: -
v_call: TRBV6-6
clone_size: once
j_call: TRBJ2-5
cdr3_nt: TGTGCCAGCAGTTACCGGTGGGCCGAGACCCAGTACTTC
cdr3_aa: CASSYRWAETQYF

d_call: TRBD1
v_call: TRBV3-1/TRBV3-2
clone_size: -
j_call: TRBJ2-4
cdr3_nt: TGTGCCAGCAGCCCGCGGCTCCAGGGGGTAGCCAAAAACATTCAGTACTTC
cdr3_aa: CASSPRLQGVAKNIQYF

d_call: TRBD1
v_call: TRBV5-1
clone_size: -
j_call: TRBJ2-7
cdr3_nt: TGCGCCAGCGCTTACAGGGGCGGCGAGCAGTACTTC
cdr3_aa: CASAYRGGEQYF

d_call: -
v_call: TRBV28
clone_size: once
j_call: TRBJ1-4
cdr3_nt: TGTGCCGCGGGGCACTTTAATGAAAAACTGTTTTTT
cdr3_aa: CAAGHFNEKLFF

d_call: -
v_call: TRBV27
clone_size: -
j_call: TRBJ1-1
cdr3_nt: TGTGCCGCAAGGAGTGGGGGGACTGAAGCTTTCTTT
cdr3_aa: CAARSGGTEAFF

d_call: -
v_call: TRBV9
clone_size: -
j_call: TRBJ1-1
cdr3_nt: TGTGCCAGCAGCGCCAACATACAGGGGAACACTGAAGCTTTCTTT
cdr3_aa: CASSANIQGNTEAFF

d_call: -
v_call: TRBV6-4
clone_size: -
j_call: TRBJ1-2
cdr3_nt: TGTGCCAGCAGTGAGCAGGACGTCCCAGCTAACTATGGCTACACCTTC
cdr3_aa: CASSEQDVPANYGYTF

d_call: -
v_call: TRBV6-5
clone_size: -
j_call: TRBJ1-1
cdr3_nt: TGTGCCAGCTTTAACGGGAACACTGAAGCTTTCTTT
cdr3_aa: CASFNGNTEAFF

d_call: -
v_call: TRBV6-5
clone_size: -
j_call: TRBJ2-5
cdr3_nt: TGTGCCTCCGGTGCAGGAACCTGGAGTGAGACCCAGTACTTC
cdr3_aa: CASGAGTWSETQYF

d_call: -
v_call: TRBV5-1
clone_size: -
j_call: TRBJ1-1
cdr3_nt: TGCGCCAGCAGCTTGGGCAGCCTGGGGGACACTGAAGCTTTCTTT
cdr3_aa: CASSLGSLGDTEAFF

d_call: -
v_call: TRBV9
clone_size: -
j_call: TRBJ1-6
cdr3_nt: TGTGCCAGCAGCGTAGCCGGAGGGTATAATTCACCCCTCCACTTT
cdr3_aa: CASSVAGGYNSPLHF

d_call: TRBD2
v_call: TRBV9
clone_size: once
j_call: TRBJ2-3
cdr3_nt: TGTGCCAGCAGCCCGCAGACTAGCGGGGCTTATACGCAGTATTTT
cdr3_aa: CASSPQTSGAYTQYF

d_call: TRBD1
v_call: TRBV7-8
clone_size: -
j_call: TRBJ2-7
cdr3_nt: TGTGCCAGCAGTCTCGGGACAGGGTCCTACGAGCAGTACTTC
cdr3_aa: CASSLGTGSYEQYF